The entry below gives a single TCR beta chain sequence along with its context. Its antigen remains unidentified. One base away there is no much larger clone; base qualities are not given. This sample was included in a study of T cell repertoires in ileal Crohn's disease (dated by TCRdb to the late 2010s). About the investigation overall: The median duration of disease was roughly 8.2 years, and at the time of surgery about a third of patients were active smokers. Every patient underwent surgery because of a complication, which was stricturing disease in about 60% and penetrating disease in around 39%. Roughly half of the patients were given postoperative therapy, with about 17 on anti-TNF agents and about ten on thiopurines. The TCR repertoire was analysed in fewer than 65 patients with Crohn's disease drawn from a prospective multicentre cohort. The study was conducted in parallel with a multicentre cohort built to find predictors of early endoscopic recurrence after ileocolonic resection. Endoscopic postoperative recurrence was defined by a Rutgeerts score above i0. A total of around 170 mucosal samples from roughly 50 patients were sequenced, collected from several sites on the surgical specimen as well as at postoperative endoscopy. The full study reports these points: More high-frequency clones were carried by sorted CD8 T cells than by CD4 T cells, suggesting that mucosal expansions were mainly CD8. A significantly higher proportion of clonal expansions was observed in active smokers at surgery than in non-smokers (approximately 28% vs 17%, p=0.02). Endoscopic recurrence was found to be associated with higher high-frequency clone percentages at surgery, and recurrence was observed in all patients with clonality above 26.8% (18/57). Mucosal CD4 and CD8 T cells were sorted and sequenced only in a subgroup of patients, the size of which was not stated.

To be eligible, patients had to be adults with ileal or ileocolonic Crohn's disease and an indication for ileocolonic resection. Whole ileal mucosal biopsies were stored frozen at -80°C before DNA extraction. Genomic DNA was isolated from frozen whole biopsies using a TRizol-based method, and the DNA was quantified with a NanoDrop 2000 spectrophotometer. Measured from the cysteine to the phenylalanine, the CDR3 is 15 residues long. Only the CDR3 part of the read is kept: 45 bases, read in frame from the first base. Cut back by 4 bases and 2 bases, the V and J ends lie 14 bases apart. The germline V gene (reference sequence) supplies CDR1 SGHNT and CDR2 YYREEE. For commercial TCRB immunosequencing, approximately 500 nanograms of biopsy DNA were submitted for each sample. Adaptive Biotechnology amplified CDR3 regions from genomic DNA with a two-step multiplex PCR that controlled for amplification bias. Primers for every V and J gene segment were used in the first PCR, and barcodes and Illumina adapters were added in the second PCR. An Illumina instrument was used to sequence the CDR3 libraries. In the source study's methods: The analysis drew on both the pipelines supplied by the vendor and custom analysis of the raw data in R/Bioconductor running R version 3.3.0. Clonality, which ranges from 0 to 1, was calculated as the inverse of the normalised Shannon entropy across all productive clones. The repertoire share taken up by the top 100 clones defined high-frequency clones, and only clones that passed a 95% confidence test were kept. The Simpson index measured repertoire diversity, and the Morisita-Horn index measured overlap between samples. Held by TCRdb, this immuneACCESS table contains in-frame sequences only and omits some clones. Under half of the omission traces to an unresolved V gene where checked; the cause of the rest is unknown. The V and J calls and clone size are taken from that table; D and trimming were inferred from the DNA. The sample table holds around 14,000 clones, of which approximately 78% were seen once. The ten biggest clones cover approximately 17% of the sample.

The sequence joins TRBV5-4 to TRBJ2-3; the D gene is perhaps TRBD2, from 6 matching bases. Sequenced input: ileal tissue. The sequence was collected from an adult with Crohn's disease. The CDR3 reads as follows: CASSPWRDFTDTQYF. The DNA is as follows: TGTGCCAGCAGCCCCTGGAGGGACTTCACAGATACGCAGTATTTT.